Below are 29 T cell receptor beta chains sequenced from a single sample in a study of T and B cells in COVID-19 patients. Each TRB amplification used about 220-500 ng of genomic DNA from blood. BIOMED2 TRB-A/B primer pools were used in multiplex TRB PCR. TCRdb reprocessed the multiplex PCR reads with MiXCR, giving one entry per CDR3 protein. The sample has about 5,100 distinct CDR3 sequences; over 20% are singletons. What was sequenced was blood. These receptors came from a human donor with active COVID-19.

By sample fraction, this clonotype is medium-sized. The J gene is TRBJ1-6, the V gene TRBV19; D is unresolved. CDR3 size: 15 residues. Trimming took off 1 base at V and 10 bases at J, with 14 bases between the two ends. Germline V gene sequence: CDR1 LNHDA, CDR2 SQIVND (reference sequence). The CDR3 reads CASSIAGPLLSPLHF. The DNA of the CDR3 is TGTGCCAGTAGTATAGCGGGTCCTCTACTCTCACCCCTCCACTTT. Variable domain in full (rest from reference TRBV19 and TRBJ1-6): DGGITQSPKYLFRKEGQNVTLSCEQNLNHDAMYWYRQDPGQGLRLIYYSQIVNDFQKGDIAEGYSVSREKKESFPLTVTSAQKNPTAFYLCASSIAGPLLSPLHFGNGTRLTVT.

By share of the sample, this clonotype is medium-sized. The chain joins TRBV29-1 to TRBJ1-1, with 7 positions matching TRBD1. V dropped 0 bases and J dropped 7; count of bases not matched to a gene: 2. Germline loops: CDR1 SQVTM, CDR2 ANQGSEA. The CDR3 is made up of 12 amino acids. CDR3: CSVEERGREAFF. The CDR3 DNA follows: TGCAGCGTTGAAGAGAGGGGGCGTGAAGCTTTCTTT.

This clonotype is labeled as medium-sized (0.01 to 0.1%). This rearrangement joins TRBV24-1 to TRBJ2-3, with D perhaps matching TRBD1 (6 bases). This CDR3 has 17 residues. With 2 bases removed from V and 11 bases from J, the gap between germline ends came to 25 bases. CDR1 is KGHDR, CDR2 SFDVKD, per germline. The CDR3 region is CATSDSPGDIDFGMQYF. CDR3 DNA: TGTGCCACCAGTGATTCACCTGGGGACATAGACTTTGGTATGCAGTATTTT.

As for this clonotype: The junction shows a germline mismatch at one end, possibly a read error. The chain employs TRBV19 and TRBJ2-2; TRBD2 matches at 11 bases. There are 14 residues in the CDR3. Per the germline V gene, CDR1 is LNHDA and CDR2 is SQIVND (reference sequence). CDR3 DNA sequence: TGTACCAGTTCGACTAGCGGGACCACCGGGGAGCTGTTTTTT. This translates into CTSSTSGTTGELFF.

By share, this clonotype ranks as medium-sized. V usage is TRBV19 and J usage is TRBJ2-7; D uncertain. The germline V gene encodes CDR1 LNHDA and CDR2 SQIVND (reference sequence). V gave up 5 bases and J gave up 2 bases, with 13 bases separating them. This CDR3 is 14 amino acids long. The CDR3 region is CASSPAWPAYEQYF. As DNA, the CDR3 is TGTGCCAGTAGTCCCGCTTGGCCGGCCTACGAGCAGTACTTC.

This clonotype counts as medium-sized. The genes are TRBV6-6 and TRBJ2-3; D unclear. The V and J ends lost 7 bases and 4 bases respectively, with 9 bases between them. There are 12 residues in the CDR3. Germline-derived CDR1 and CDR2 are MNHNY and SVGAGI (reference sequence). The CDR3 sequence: CASTDLPDTQYF. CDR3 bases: TGTGCCAGCACCGACCTCCCAGATACGCAGTATTTT.

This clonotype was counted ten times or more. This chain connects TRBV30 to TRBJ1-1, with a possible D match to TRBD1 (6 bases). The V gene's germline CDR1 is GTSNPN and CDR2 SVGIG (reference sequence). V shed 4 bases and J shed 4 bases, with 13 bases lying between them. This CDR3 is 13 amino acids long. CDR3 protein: CAWNRGLSTEAFF. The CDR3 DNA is TGTGCCTGGAATCGGGGGCTTAGCACTGAAGCTTTCTTT.

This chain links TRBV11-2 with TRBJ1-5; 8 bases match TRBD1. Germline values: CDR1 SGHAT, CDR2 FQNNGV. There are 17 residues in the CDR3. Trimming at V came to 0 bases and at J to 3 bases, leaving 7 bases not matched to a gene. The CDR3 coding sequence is TGTGCCAGCAGCTTAGATCGGGGGACAGGCTACAATCAGCCCCAGCATTTT. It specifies CASSLDRGTGYNQPQHF.

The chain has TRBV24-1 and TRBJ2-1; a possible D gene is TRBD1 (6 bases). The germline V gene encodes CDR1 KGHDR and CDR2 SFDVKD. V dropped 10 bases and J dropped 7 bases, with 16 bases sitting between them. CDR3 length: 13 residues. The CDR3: CATGTTLHNEQFF. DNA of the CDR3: TGTGCCACTGGGACAACCTTACATAATGAGCAGTTCTTC.

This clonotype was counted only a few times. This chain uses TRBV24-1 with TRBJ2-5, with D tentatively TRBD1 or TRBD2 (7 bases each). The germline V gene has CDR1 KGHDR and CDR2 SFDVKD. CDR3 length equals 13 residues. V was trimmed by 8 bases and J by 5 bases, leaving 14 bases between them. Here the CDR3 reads CATKGAGAETQYF. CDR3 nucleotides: TGTGCCACCAAGGGGGCGGGAGCGGAGACCCAGTACTTC.

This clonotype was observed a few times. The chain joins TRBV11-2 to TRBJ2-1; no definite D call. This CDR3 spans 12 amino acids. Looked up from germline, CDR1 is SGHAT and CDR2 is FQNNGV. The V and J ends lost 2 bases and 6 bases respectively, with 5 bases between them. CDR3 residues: CASSLISNEQFF. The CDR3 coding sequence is TGTGCCAGCAGCTTAATAAGCAATGAGCAGTTCTTC.

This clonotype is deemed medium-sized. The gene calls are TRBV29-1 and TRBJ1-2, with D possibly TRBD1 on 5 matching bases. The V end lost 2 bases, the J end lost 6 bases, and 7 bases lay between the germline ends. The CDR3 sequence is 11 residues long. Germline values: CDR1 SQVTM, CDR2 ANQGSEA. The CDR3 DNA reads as TGCAGCGTTGAACCAGGGAATGGCTACACCTTC. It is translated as CSVEPGNGYTF.

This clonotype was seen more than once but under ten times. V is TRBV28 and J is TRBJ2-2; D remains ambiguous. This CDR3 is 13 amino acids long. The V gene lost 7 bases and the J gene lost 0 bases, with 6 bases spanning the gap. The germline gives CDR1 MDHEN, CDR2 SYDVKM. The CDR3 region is CASKDPNTGELFF. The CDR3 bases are TGTGCCAGCAAGGACCCGAACACCGGGGAGCTGTTTTTT.

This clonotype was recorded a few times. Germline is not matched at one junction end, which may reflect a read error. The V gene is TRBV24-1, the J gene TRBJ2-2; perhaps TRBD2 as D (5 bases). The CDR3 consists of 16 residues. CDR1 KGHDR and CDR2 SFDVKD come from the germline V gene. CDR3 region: CAPSFAQRTNTGELFF. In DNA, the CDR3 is TGTGCCCCCAGTTTTGCCCAGCGGACTAACACCGGGGAGCTGTTTTTT.

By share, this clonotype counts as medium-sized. CDR3 residues: CASSLALDNEKLFF. The CDR3 nucleotides are TGTGCCAGCAGCTTGGCCCTCGATAATGAAAAACTGTTTTTT. This chain links TRBV13 with TRBJ1-4; D not certain. CDR3 length: 14 residues. Looked up from germline, CDR1 is PRHDT and CDR2 is FYEKMQ (reference sequence). The V and J ends lost 3 bases and 4 bases respectively, with 9 bases between them.

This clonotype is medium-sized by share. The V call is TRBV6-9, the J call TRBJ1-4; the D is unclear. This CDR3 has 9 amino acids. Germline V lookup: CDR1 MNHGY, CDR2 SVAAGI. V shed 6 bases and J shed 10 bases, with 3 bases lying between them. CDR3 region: CASSSKLFF. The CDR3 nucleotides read TGTGCCAGCAGCTCAAAACTGTTTTTT.

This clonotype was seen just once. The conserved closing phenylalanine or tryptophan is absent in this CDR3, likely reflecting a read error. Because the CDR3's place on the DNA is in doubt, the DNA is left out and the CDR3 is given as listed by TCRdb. The CDR3 sequence: CASSKAGRTSGTT. The chain recombines TRBV21-1 with TRBJ2-7; the table assigns TRBD2, which was not confirmed against the DNA. TRBV21-1 counts as a pseudogene. The length of the CDR3 is 13 amino acids, counting both ends.

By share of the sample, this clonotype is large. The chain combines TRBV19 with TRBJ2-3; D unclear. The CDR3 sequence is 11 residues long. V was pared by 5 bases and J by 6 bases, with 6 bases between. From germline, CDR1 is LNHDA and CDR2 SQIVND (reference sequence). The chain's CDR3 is CASSFGDTQYF. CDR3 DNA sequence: TGTGCCAGTAGTTTCGGGGATACGCAGTATTTT. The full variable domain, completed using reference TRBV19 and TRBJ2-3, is DGGITQSPKYLFRKEGQNVTLSCEQNLNHDAMYWYRQDPGQGLRLIYYSQIVNDFQKGDIAEGYSVSREKKESFPLTVTSAQKNPTAFYLCASSFGDTQYFGPGTRLTVL.

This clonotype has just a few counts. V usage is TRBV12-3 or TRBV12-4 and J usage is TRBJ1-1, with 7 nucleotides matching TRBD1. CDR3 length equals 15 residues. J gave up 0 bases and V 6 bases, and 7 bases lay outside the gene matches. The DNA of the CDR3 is TGTGCCAGCAGCGCCCCCGGGACAGTGAACACTGAAGCTTTCTTT. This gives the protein CASSAPGTVNTEAFF.

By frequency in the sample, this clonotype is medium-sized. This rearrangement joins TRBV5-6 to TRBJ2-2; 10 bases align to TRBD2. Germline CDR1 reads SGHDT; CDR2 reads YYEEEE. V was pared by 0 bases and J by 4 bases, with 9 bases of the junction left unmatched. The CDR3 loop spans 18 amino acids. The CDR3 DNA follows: TGTGCCAGCAGCTTGGATGGCACTAGCGGGATGGTCACCGGGGAGCTGTTTTTT. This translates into CASSLDGTSGMVTGELFF.

CDR3 nucleotide sequence: TGTGCCAGCAGCTTGATAGTAGGGGGCTTTGAGACTGAAGCTTTCTTT. Translated, it gives CASSLIVGGFETEAFF. V is TRBV5-5 and J is TRBJ1-1, with TRBD1 identical over 7 bases. Unmatched junction bases numbered 11, after V lost 1 base and J lost 5 bases. The CDR3 extends over 16 amino acids. In germline, CDR1 is SGHKS, CDR2 YYEKEE (reference sequence).

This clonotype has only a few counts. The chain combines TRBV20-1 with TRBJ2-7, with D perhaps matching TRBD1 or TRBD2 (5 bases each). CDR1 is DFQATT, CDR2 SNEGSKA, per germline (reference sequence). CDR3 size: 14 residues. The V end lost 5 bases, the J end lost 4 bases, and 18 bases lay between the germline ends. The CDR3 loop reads CSASTGTRPYEQYF. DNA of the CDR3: TGCAGTGCTTCTACGGGGACCCGGCCTTACGAGCAGTACTTC.

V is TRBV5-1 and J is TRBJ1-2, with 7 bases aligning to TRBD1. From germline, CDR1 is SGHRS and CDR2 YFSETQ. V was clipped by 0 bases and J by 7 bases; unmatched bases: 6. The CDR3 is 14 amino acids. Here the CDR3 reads CASSLEGAQVGYTF. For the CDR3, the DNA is TGCGCCAGCAGCTTGGAGGGGGCGCAGGTTGGCTACACCTTC.

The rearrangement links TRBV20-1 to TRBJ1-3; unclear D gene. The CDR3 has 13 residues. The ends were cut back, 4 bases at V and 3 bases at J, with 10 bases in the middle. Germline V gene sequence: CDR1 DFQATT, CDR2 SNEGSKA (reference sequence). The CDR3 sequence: CSAMYPGGNTIYF. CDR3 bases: TGCAGTGCTATGTACCCAGGTGGAAACACCATATATTTT.

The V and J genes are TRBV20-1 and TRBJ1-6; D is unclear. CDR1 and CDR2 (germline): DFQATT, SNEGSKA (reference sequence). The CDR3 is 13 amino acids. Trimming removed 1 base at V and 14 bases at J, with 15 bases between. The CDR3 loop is CSARANPQRALHF. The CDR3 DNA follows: TGCAGTGCTAGAGCAAATCCCCAACGAGCCCTCCACTTT.

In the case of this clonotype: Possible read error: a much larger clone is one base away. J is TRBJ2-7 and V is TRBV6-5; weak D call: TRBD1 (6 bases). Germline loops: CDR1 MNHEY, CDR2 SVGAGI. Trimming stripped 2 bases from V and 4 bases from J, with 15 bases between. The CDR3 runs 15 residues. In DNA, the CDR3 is TGTGCCAGCAGTTACGGGCCGGTCAGGGGTTACGAGCAGTACTTC. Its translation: CASSYGPVRGYEQYF.

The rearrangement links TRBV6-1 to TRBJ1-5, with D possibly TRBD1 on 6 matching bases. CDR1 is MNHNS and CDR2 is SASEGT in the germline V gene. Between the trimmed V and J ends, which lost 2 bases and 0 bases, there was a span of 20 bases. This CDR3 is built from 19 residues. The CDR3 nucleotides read TGTGCCAGCAGTGAACGGGGGGGAGGGGGGATAGTTAGCAATCAGCCCCAGCATTTT. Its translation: CASSERGGGGIVSNQPQHF.

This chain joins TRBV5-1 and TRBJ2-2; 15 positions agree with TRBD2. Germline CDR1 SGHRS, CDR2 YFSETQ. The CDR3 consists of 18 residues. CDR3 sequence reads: CACHTGTSGGRNTGELFF. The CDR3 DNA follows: TGCGCGTGCCATACCGGGACTAGCGGGGGGCGGAACACCGGGGAGCTGTTTTTT.

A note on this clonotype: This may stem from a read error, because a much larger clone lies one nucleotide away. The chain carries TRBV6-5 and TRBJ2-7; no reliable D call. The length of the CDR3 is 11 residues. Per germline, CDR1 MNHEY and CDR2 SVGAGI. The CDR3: CASSSSYEPYF. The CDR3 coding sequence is TGTGCCAGCAGTTCATCCTACGAGCCGTACTTC.